This T cell receptor (beta chain) was identified during a study of blood T cell repertoires in COVID-19. Study overall: Sites in the United States, Italy and Spain provided acute and convalescent COVID-19 samples. Sources were T cells, B-cell-depleted T cells, or PBMCs; the material itself was cDNA or gDNA.

In the authors' methods: By means of reference gene primer amplification, nucleated cell counts were estimated. Repertoires were generated with immunoSEQ multiplex PCR, while TCRdb's copy carries only in-frame clones and drops some. V and J calls and clone size follow that table, whereas D and trimming were derived from the DNA. The sample carries about 160,000 clones, over 80% recorded once. Seattle cases were enrolled at active infection and followed longitudinally. The germline V gene encodes CDR1 SEHNR and CDR2 FQNEAQ (reference sequence). V was cut by 3 bases and J by 6 bases, with 13 bases left in between. CDR3 length: 14 residues.

Sequenced material: peripheral blood. The V and J genes are TRBV7-9 and TRBJ2-3, with D possibly being TRBD1 (5 bases). The sequence was collected from a man aged 25 to 45 with COVID-19, enrolled during active disease. The CDR3 nucleotides read TGTGCCAGCAGCTTTGGGGCAGGGTTGGATACGCAGTATTTT. It is translated as CASSFGAGLDTQYF.